Sequencing of this T cell receptor (beta chain) was carried out in a study of technical replicates of blood from a handful of donors. This table comes from immunoSEQ multiplex PCR, and its TCRdb copy is limited to in-frame clones, with some not included. In the table there are 80,000 or so clones, roughly 94% of which are singletons. The V end lost 3 bases, the J end lost 9 bases, and 6 bases lay between the germline ends. The CDR3 has 11 amino acids. Germline lookup yields CDR1 SGDLS and CDR2 YYNGEE. The receptor comes from a human donor in good health. The sample comprised T cells isolated from PBMCs. V gene TRBV9 combines with J gene TRBJ2-2; possible D gene TRBD1, 5 bases. CDR3 sequence: CASSGGRELFF. The CDR3 DNA reads TGTGCCAGCAGCGGGGGCCGGGAGCTGTTTTTT.